These T cell receptor beta chains were read from a single sample in a study of T cell responses to AZD1222 COVID-19 vaccine. Assay: immunoSEQ multiplex PCR; the TCRdb copy retains only in-frame clones and omits some. In the table there are tens of thousands of clones, 85% to 90% of which are singletons. The starting material was peripheral blood, obtained on day 0 of AZD1222 vaccination. The origin of the receptors is an adult in good health. Both conserved end residues are trimmed from each CDR3.

V	J	CDR3
TRBV6-5	TRBJ1-1	ASSYPPDTEAF
TRBV10-3	TRBJ2-7	AISESGAYEQY
TRBV11-2	TRBJ1-1	ASSSTGPLNEAF
TRBV5-4	TRBJ2-3	ASSQATSLPTDTQY
TRBV19	TRBJ1-4	ATSTALNEKLF
TRBV5-1	TRBJ2-3	ASSPWTSGGADTQY
TRBV7-8	TRBJ2-1	ASSRQGYDEQF
TRBV14	TRBJ1-1	ASSQAVDQRENTEAF
TRBV18	TRBJ1-2	ASSPTDNYGYT
TRBV18	TRBJ1-2	ASSPSYQTYGYT
TRBV19	TRBJ1-6	ASADLISYNSPLH